The 27 T cell receptor beta chains in this list originate from one sample, sequenced in a study of blood T cell repertoires in COVID-19. The protocol was immunoSEQ multiplex PCR, while the TCRdb copy is restricted to in-frame clones and leaves out a portion. The sample lists hundreds of thousands of clones; just over 85% were seen once. Sequencing input: peripheral blood. The source of these receptors is a man older than 75 with acute or convalescent COVID-19.

This chain uses TRBV5-1 with TRBJ2-6, with TRBD2 matching over 11 bases. The CDR3 spans 17 residues. Trimming took 7 bases from V and 4 from J; bases not matched to a gene: 10. CDR1 and CDR2 from the germline V gene are SGHRS and YFSETQ. The CDR3 here is CASSSGTSGLGANVLTF. The CDR3 DNA sequence: TGCGCCAGCTCTTCCGGGACTAGCGGTCTAGGGGCCAACGTCCTGACTTTC.

This clone has a handful of counts. The V gene is TRBV11-1, the J gene TRBJ1-2; possible D gene TRBD1, 5 bases. Per the germline V gene, CDR1 is SGHAT and CDR2 is FQDESV (reference sequence). This CDR3 region has 14 residues. The ends were cut back, 5 bases at V and 5 bases at J, with 15 bases in the middle. CDR3 protein: CASSLSDSIYGYTF. The CDR3 coding sequence is TGTGCCAGCAGCCTATCAGACAGCATTTATGGCTACACCTTC.

The chain uses TRBV29-1 and TRBJ2-1, with 10 positions matching TRBD2. In germline, CDR1 is SQVTM, CDR2 ANQGSEA. The length of the CDR3 is 15 residues. V was clipped by 6 bases and J by 0 bases; unmatched bases: 5. For the CDR3, the DNA is TGCAGCGTCGGAGGGACTAGCGACTCCTACAATGAGCAGTTCTTC. Encoded protein: CSVGGTSDSYNEQFF.

This chain uses TRBV5-8 with TRBJ1-5, with no clear D. With 2 bases removed from V and 4 bases from J, the gap between germline ends came to 13 bases. The CDR3 runs to 15 residues. CDR1 is SGHTS and CDR2 is YDEGEE in the germline V gene. CDR3 region: CASSFIRGSNQPQHF. CDR3 nucleotides: TGTGCCAGCAGCTTTATCCGGGGTTCGAATCAGCCCCAGCATTTT. Full variable domain (outside the CDR3, taken from reference TRBV5-8 and TRBJ1-5): EAGVTQSPTHLIKTRGQQATLRCSPISGHTSVYWYQQALGLGLQFLLWYDEGEERNRGNFPPRFSGRQFPNYSSELNVNALELEDSALYLCASSFIRGSNQPQHFGDGTRLSIL.

This clone appeared a single time. The rearrangement links TRBV28 to TRBJ2-1, with 8 bases lining up with TRBD2. V lost 4 bases, J lost 8 bases, and 13 bases stayed unmatched. This CDR3 region has 16 residues. Germline-derived CDR1 and CDR2 are MDHEN and SYDVKM. The CDR3 DNA reads TGTGCCAGCAGTTCCTTACTAGCGGCCCCGGGCGATGAGCAGTTCTTC. It codes for CASSSLLAAPGDEQFF. Using reference TRBV28 and TRBJ2-1 for the parts outside the CDR3, the full variable domain is DVKVTQSSRYLVKRTGEKVFLECVQDMDHENMFWYRQDPGLGLRLIYFSYDVKMKEKGDIPEGYSVSREKKERFSLILESASTNQTSMYLCASSSLLAAPGDEQFFGPGTRLTVL.

This clone appeared once. V gene TRBV3-1 (or the pseudogene TRBV3-2) combines with J gene TRBJ1-1; D call uncertain. This CDR3 has 12 amino acids. V dropped 1 base and J dropped 5 bases, with 5 bases sitting between them. Germline V gene lookup returns CDR1 LGHDT and CDR2 YNNKEL (reference sequence). The CDR3 DNA is TGTGCCAGCAGCCAAGCCCGGACTGAAGCTTTCTTT. Residues: CASSQARTEAFF.

The rearrangement links TRBV7-8 to TRBJ2-6; D is uncertain. Per germline, CDR1 SGHVS and CDR2 FQNEAQ. The CDR3 consists of 16 residues. Trimming cost V 6 bases and J 0 bases, with 12 bases left between them. The CDR3 loop reads CASSPDWSSGANVLTF. Written as DNA, the CDR3 is TGTGCCAGCAGTCCTGATTGGAGCTCTGGGGCCAACGTCCTGACTTTC. Full variable domain (remainder filled in from reference TRBV7-8 and TRBJ2-6): GAGVSQSPRYKVAKRGQDVALRCDPISGHVSLFWYQQALGQGPEFLTYFQNEAQLDKSGLPSDRFFAERPEGSVSTLKIQRTQQEDSAVYLCASSPDWSSGANVLTFGAGSRLTVL.

This chain joins TRBV9 and TRBJ2-3, with D perhaps matching TRBD2 (6 bases). The CDR3 length is 17 residues. V was trimmed by 0 bases and J by 6 bases, leaving 20 bases between them. CDR1 is SGDLS and CDR2 is YYNGEE in the germline V gene. DNA of the CDR3: TGTGCCAGCAGCGTAGTGGAGGGGCGAACGCGCCAGGATACGCAGTATTTT. Amino acid sequence: CASSVVEGRTRQDTQYF.

This clone appeared a single time. The rearrangement joins TRBV10-3 to TRBJ1-2; 7 bases are shared with TRBD1. V trimming: 10 bases; J trimming: 4 bases; junction bases outside the gene matches: 15. CDR1 is ENHRY, CDR2 SYGVKD, per germline. The CDR3 loop spans 15 amino acids. The DNA for the CDR3 is TGTGCCAGCCTCGACAGGGATCAGGGGGGCTATGGCTACACCTTC. Protein sequence: CASLDRDQGGYGYTF.

This chain links TRBV7-9 with TRBJ2-3; D is perhaps TRBD2 (5 bases). The CDR3 contains 17 residues. Germline V CDR1 and CDR2: SEHNR, FQNEAQ (reference sequence). Trimming took off 5 bases at V and 5 bases at J, with 23 bases between the two ends. The CDR3 bases are TGTGCCAGCAGCCCCCGAGGTAGCGATATTATAGAAGATACGCAGTATTTT. It translates to CASSPRGSDIIEDTQYF.

This clone is a singleton in its sample. This sequence joins TRBV5-1 and TRBJ1-1, with TRBD1 matching 9 bases. Germline assignment: CDR1 SGHRS and CDR2 YFSETQ. J gave up 6 bases and V 5 bases, and 8 bases lay outside the gene matches. The CDR3 is 14 residues long. The CDR3 nucleotides are TGCGCCAGCAGAACTGGACAGGGGCGCTCTGAAGCTTTCTTT. Its protein product is CASRTGQGRSEAFF.

V and J are TRBV7-8 and TRBJ2-1; 8 nucleotides agree with TRBD1. CDR3 length: 15 amino acids. In germline, CDR1 is SGHVS, CDR2 FQNEAQ. V was pared by 1 base and J by 6 bases, with 5 bases of the junction left unmatched. CDR3 bases: TGTGCCAGCAGCTTAGTCGGTACAGGGGGCAATGAGCAGTTCTTC. It translates to CASSLVGTGGNEQFF.

The V call is TRBV6-5, the J call TRBJ1-4; 7 nucleotides agree with TRBD1. The ends lost 6 bases at V and 4 bases at J; junction bases unmatched: 5. The CDR3 has 14 amino acids. Germline loops: CDR1 MNHEY, CDR2 SVGAGI. The CDR3 spells CASRLGQINEKLFF. CDR3 in DNA: TGTGCCAGCAGGCTGGGACAGATTAATGAAAAACTGTTTTTT.

V gene TRBV27 combines with J gene TRBJ2-6; 11 bases are a match to TRBD1. Germline V lookup: CDR1 MNHEY, CDR2 SMNVEV (reference sequence). With V trimmed by 5 bases and J by 2 bases, 8 bases remained unmatched. The CDR3 extends over 18 amino acids. Here the CDR3 DNA reads TGTGCCAGCAGTCCCTGGACAGGGGGCGGAACTGGGGCCAACGTCCTGACTTTC. Protein product: CASSPWTGGGTGANVLTF.

V is TRBV5-1 and J is TRBJ2-1; 9 positions match TRBD2. J was trimmed by 5 bases and V by 4 bases; bases with no gene match: 7. The germline V gene has CDR1 SGHRS and CDR2 YFSETQ. The CDR3 spans 15 residues. The CDR3 region has the DNA TGCGCCAGCAGCATGAGCGGGAGGACCAACAATGAGCAGTTCTTC. It is translated as CASSMSGRTNNEQFF.

The CDR3 region is CASSYRGLEQYF. The CDR3 bases are TGTGCCAGCAGCTACAGGGGACTCGAGCAGTACTTC. The chain links TRBV2 to TRBJ2-7, with D tentatively TRBD1 (7 bases). V lost 6 bases to trimming and J lost 6 bases, with 12 bases between them. Germline CDR1 and CDR2: SNHLY and FYNNEI. The CDR3 is 12 residues long.

This clone has just one count. The sample contains more than one DNA sequence encoding this CDR3. This chain links TRBV20-1 with TRBJ1-1, with TRBD1 matching over 7 bases. V was pared by 6 bases and J by 6 bases, with 4 bases of the junction left unmatched. The CDR3 spans 11 residues. CDR1 is DFQATT and CDR2 is SNEGSKA in the germline V gene (reference sequence). The CDR3 is CSARGGAEAFF. The DNA of the CDR3 is TGCAGTGCCCGAGGGGGCGCTGAAGCTTTCTTT.

The rearrangement uses TRBV5-4 and TRBJ2-3; possible D gene TRBD2, 5 bases. The germline V and J ends were trimmed by 4 bases and 5 bases, with 11 bases remaining between them. CDR3 length equals 13 residues. From germline, CDR1 is SGHNT and CDR2 YYREEE (reference sequence). CDR3: CASSGELRDTQYF. The CDR3 DNA follows: TGTGCCAGCAGCGGGGAGCTACGAGATACGCAGTATTTT.

This sequence joins TRBV2 and TRBJ2-1, with D perhaps matching TRBD2 (6 bases). This CDR3 has 16 amino acids. Germline V gene sequence: CDR1 SNHLY, CDR2 FYNNEI. Trimming removed 4 bases from V and 0 bases from J, with 13 bases in between. CDR3 DNA sequence: TGTGCCAGCAGTGTCGGCGGGGCCCACTCCTACAATGAGCAGTTCTTC. It encodes CASSVGGAHSYNEQFF.

The chain is built from TRBV19 and TRBJ1-4; 7 positions agree with TRBD1. Germline V gives CDR1 LNHDA, CDR2 SQIVND (reference sequence). J gave up 4 bases and V 9 bases, and 11 bases lay outside the gene matches. This CDR3 is 15 amino acids long. The CDR3 sequence is CASSGGRLNNEKLFF. The CDR3 DNA reads as TGTGCCAGCTCAGGGGGGAGGCTTAATAATGAAAAACTGTTTTTT.

The chain has TRBV3-1 (or the pseudogene TRBV3-2) and TRBJ2-3; 10 bases fit TRBD2. In germline, CDR1 is LGHDT, CDR2 YNNKEL (reference sequence). CDR3 length: 16 residues. Unmatched junction bases numbered 2, after V lost 0 bases and J lost 2 bases. The CDR3 sequence is CASSQELAGNTDTQYF. The CDR3 DNA follows: TGTGCCAGCAGCCAAGAACTAGCGGGAAACACAGATACGCAGTATTTT.

The chain carries TRBV7-8 and TRBJ2-2, with 9 bases matching TRBD2. The CDR3 is 16 residues long. The V and J ends lost 3 bases and 0 bases, in that order; junction bases with no gene match: 2. CDR1 is SGHVS and CDR2 is FQNEAQ in the germline V gene. CDR3 bases: TGTGCCAGCAGCTTTAGCGGGGGTCCGAACACCGGGGAGCTGTTTTTT. This gives the protein CASSFSGGPNTGELFF.

The sample holds one count of this clone. The J gene is TRBJ1-5, the V gene TRBV4-1; TRBD1 is a possible D gene (6 bases). CDR3 length equals 14 residues. CDR1 MGHRA and CDR2 YSYEKL come from the germline V gene. V was pared by 4 bases and J by 4 bases, with 11 bases between. CDR3: CASSLSTGNQPQHF. Written as DNA, the CDR3 is TGCGCCAGCAGCCTATCGACAGGAAATCAGCCCCAGCATTTT.

The chain combines TRBV9 with TRBJ1-6, with 9 nucleotides matching TRBD1. V trimming: 3 bases; J trimming: 6 bases; junction bases outside the gene matches: 7. Germline loops: CDR1 SGDLS, CDR2 YYNGEE. This CDR3 is 16 amino acids long. The CDR3 region has the DNA TGTGCCAGCAGCGCCACAGACAGGGGGTTTAATTCACCCCTCCACTTT. As protein: CASSATDRGFNSPLHF. Supplemented by reference TRBV9 and TRBJ1-6, the full variable domain reads DSGVTQTPKHLITATGQRVTLRCSPRSGDLSVYWYQQSLDQGLQFLIQYYNGEERAKGNILERFSAQQFPDLHSELNLSSLELGDSALYFCASSATDRGFNSPLHFGNGTRLTVT.

This clone appeared a single time. The chain joins TRBV18 to TRBJ1-1; 9 nucleotides line up with TRBD1. Germline V CDR1 and CDR2: KGHSH, LQKENI. After removal of 3 bases from V and 3 bases from J, the junction contained 8 bases not matched to a gene. The CDR3 is 16 amino acids. Here the CDR3 reads CASSPPLGTGYTEAFF. The CDR3, as DNA: TGTGCCAGCTCACCTCCACTCGGGACAGGGTACACTGAAGCTTTCTTT.

This clone has just one count. J is TRBJ1-3 and V is TRBV19; 7 bases line up with TRBD1. This CDR3 region has 15 residues. Germline V gene data show CDR1 as LNHDA and CDR2 as SQIVND (reference sequence). The trim removed 3 bases at V and 5 bases at J, leaving 7 bases unmatched. CDR3 nucleotides: TGTGCCAGTAGTATCCCGGACAGGCCGAGAAACACCATATATTTT. This gives the protein CASSIPDRPRNTIYF.

The chain joins TRBV5-4 to TRBJ2-1; 7 bases fit TRBD1. The germline CDR1 and CDR2 sequences are SGHNT and YYREEE (reference sequence). This CDR3 has 16 amino acids. The J segment lost 4 bases and the V segment lost 4 bases, leaving 11 bases of the junction unmatched. The chain's CDR3 is CASSKGSQGVYNEQFF. The CDR3 DNA sequence: TGTGCCAGCAGCAAGGGGTCGCAGGGGGTTTACAATGAGCAGTTCTTC. The full variable domain, rest sourced from reference TRBV5-4 and TRBJ2-1, is ETGVTQSPTHLIKTRGQQVTLRCSSQSGHNTVSWYQQALGQGPQFIFQYYREEENGRGNFPPRFSGLQFPNYSSELNVNALELDDSALYLCASSKGSQGVYNEQFFGPGTRLTVL.